The 17 T cell receptor beta chains in this list originate from one sample, sequenced in a study of blood T cell repertoires in COVID-19. Assay: immunoSEQ multiplex PCR; the TCRdb copy retains only in-frame clones and omits some. The data hold tens of thousands of clones, with approximately 78% observed a single time. The material sequenced was peripheral blood. These receptor sequences come from a human donor in a cohort sampled during active COVID-19.

There are a few counts of this clone. The chain couples TRBV5-4 to TRBJ2-7, with TRBD2 identical over 8 bases. Germline trimming cut 2 bases from V and 7 bases from J; bases unmatched to any gene: 11. The germline gives CDR1 SGHNT, CDR2 YYREEE (reference sequence). CDR3 length: 15 amino acids. Written as DNA, the CDR3 is TGTGCCAGCAGCTTCGCCGGGACTAGGCCTAATGAGCAGTACTTC. Its protein is CASSFAGTRPNEQYF. Supplemented by reference TRBV5-4 and TRBJ2-7, the full variable domain reads ETGVTQSPTHLIKTRGQQVTLRCSSQSGHNTVSWYQQALGQGPQFIFQYYREEENGRGNFPPRFSGLQFPNYSSELNVNALELDDSALYLCASSFAGTRPNEQYFGPGTRLTVT.

This clone was detected only once. The rearrangement uses TRBV6-5 and TRBJ1-1; D is possibly TRBD1 (5 bases). Germline CDR1 is MNHEY and CDR2 is SVGAGI. Trimming took 0 bases from V and 6 from J, leaving 17 bases between them. The CDR3 extends over 16 amino acids. The CDR3 region is CASSYSGAGRRAEAFF. The CDR3 bases are TGTGCCAGCAGTTACTCAGGGGCAGGGAGGCGGGCTGAAGCTTTCTTT.

The genes are TRBV6-5 and TRBJ2-3, with 7 bases fitting TRBD2. CDR3 length equals 14 residues. The germline V gene encodes CDR1 MNHEY and CDR2 SVGAGI. V was clipped by 5 bases and J by 1 base; unmatched bases: 3. CDR3 in amino acids: CASSLGGGTDTQYF. The DNA of the CDR3 is TGTGCCAGCAGTCTGGGAGGGGGCACAGATACGCAGTATTTT.

The CDR3 nucleotides read TGTGCCAGCTCACCACGGGGGCAGGGCTCCTCTGGAAACACCATATATTTT. Protein: CASSPRGQGSSGNTIYF. The rearrangement uses TRBV18 and TRBJ1-3, with D tentatively TRBD1 (6 bases). Germline CDR1 and CDR2: KGHSH and LQKENI. CDR3 length: 17 amino acids. V was cut by 1 base and J by 0 bases, with 13 bases left in between. The whole variable domain, filled in from reference TRBV18 and TRBJ1-3, reads NAGVMQNPRHLVRRRGQEARLRCSPMKGHSHVYWYRQLPEEGLKFMVYLQKENIIDESGMPKERFSAEFPKEGPSILRIQQVVRGDSAAYFCASSPRGQGSSGNTIYFGEGSWLTVV.

This chain joins TRBV13 and TRBJ2-7; 7 bases line up with TRBD1. Trimming took 5 bases from V and 5 from J; bases not matched to a gene: 9. CDR1 PRHDT and CDR2 FYEKMQ come from the germline V gene (reference sequence). The CDR3 totals 14 residues. CDR3: CASSADRVENEQYF. CDR3 nucleotides: TGTGCCAGCAGCGCCGACAGGGTTGAGAACGAGCAGTACTTC.

The V gene is TRBV7-6, the J gene TRBJ1-4, with D possibly TRBD1 on 5 matching bases. V gave up 1 base and J gave up 8 bases, with 11 bases separating them. Germline values: CDR1 SGHVS, CDR2 FNYEAQ. This CDR3 has 14 residues. CDR3 nucleotides: TGTGCCAGCAGCTTAGGCTCAGGGAGGGAAAAACTGTTTTTT. This encodes CASSLGSGREKLFF.

This chain joins TRBV18 and TRBJ2-7, with unresolved D. The V gene lost 0 bases and the J gene lost 0 bases, with 3 bases spanning the gap. Germline lookup yields CDR1 KGHSH and CDR2 LQKENI. The CDR3 consists of 13 residues. CDR3 nucleotide sequence: TGTGCCAGCTCACCACCTAGCTCCTACGAGCAGTACTTC. As protein: CASSPPSSYEQYF.

The genes are TRBV12-3 or TRBV12-4 and TRBJ1-2, with TRBD1 identical over 10 bases. CDR3 length: 13 amino acids. V dropped 3 bases and J dropped 8; count of bases not matched to a gene: 3. The CDR3 coding sequence is TGTGCCAGCAGTTTTGAGACAGGGGGCGGCTACACCTTC. Protein sequence: CASSFETGGGYTF.

This chain connects TRBV5-1 to TRBJ2-7; a weak D match, TRBD1 (6 bases). Trimming took 2 bases from V and 0 from J, leaving 12 bases between them. Germline CDR1 is SGHRS and CDR2 is YFSETQ. This CDR3 spans 15 amino acids. CDR3 in amino acids: CASSLRGLSSYEQYF. CDR3 coding DNA: TGCGCCAGCAGCTTAAGGGGGTTAAGCTCCTACGAGCAGTACTTC.

The rearrangement uses TRBV19 and TRBJ1-2; TRBD1 matches 10 bases. V shed 5 bases, J shed 5 bases, and the junction held 5 bases outside the gene matches. Germline values: CDR1 LNHDA, CDR2 SQIVND (reference sequence). This CDR3 comprises 14 residues. In DNA, the CDR3 is TGTGCCAGTAGTTTCGGACAGGGGGGATATGGCTACACCTTC. Translation gives CASSFGQGGYGYTF.

The chain employs TRBV29-1 and TRBJ2-5; D gene unclear. The germline V gene has CDR1 SQVTM and CDR2 ANQGSEA. The CDR3 has 10 residues. The germline V and J ends were trimmed by 7 bases and 4 bases, with 7 bases remaining between them. CDR3 residues: CSGDRETQYF. CDR3 nucleotide sequence: TGCAGCGGTGACCGAGAGACCCAGTACTTC.

The rearrangement uses TRBV25-1 and TRBJ2-2; TRBD2 matches at 12 bases. The V gene's germline CDR1 is MGHDK and CDR2 SYGVNS. Unmatched junction bases numbered 4, after V lost 5 bases and J lost 6 bases. This CDR3 is 15 amino acids long. CDR3 DNA: TGTGCCAGCAGTAAGACTAGCGGGGGTTCCGGGGAGCTGTTTTTT. Translated, it gives CASSKTSGGSGELFF.

This sequence joins TRBV9 and TRBJ2-2; 11 bases match TRBD2. Germline CDR1 reads SGDLS; CDR2 reads YYNGEE. V lost 0 bases, J lost 0 bases, and 10 bases stayed unmatched. CDR3 length: 20 residues. Here the CDR3 reads CASSVGGSGLAATNTGELFF. DNA of the CDR3: TGTGCCAGCAGCGTAGGAGGTTCGGGACTAGCGGCTACGAACACCGGGGAGCTGTTTTTT.

The V and J genes are TRBV3-1 (or the pseudogene TRBV3-2) and TRBJ1-6, with a weak D call TRBD1 (5 bases). V lost 3 bases and J lost 9, with 12 bases in between. The CDR3 consists of 14 residues. Germline V CDR1 and CDR2: LGHDT, YNNKEL (reference sequence). CDR3 amino acids: CASSHGQGFSPLHF. The CDR3 region has the DNA TGTGCCAGCAGCCACGGACAAGGGTTTTCACCCCTCCACTTT.

This sequence joins TRBV4-1 and TRBJ1-6; D is undetermined. The CDR3 runs 16 residues. Trimming removed 0 bases at V and 7 bases at J, with 13 bases between. CDR1 and CDR2 from the germline V gene are MGHRA and YSYEKL. CDR3 protein: CASSQEGEVSNSPLHF. CDR3 nucleotide sequence: TGCGCCAGCAGCCAAGAGGGAGAGGTGTCAAATTCACCCCTCCACTTT.

In this sample, this clone turned up once. This chain links TRBV5-1 with TRBJ2-1, with TRBD2 as a possible D gene (6 bases). V lost 7 bases and J lost 4, with 15 bases in between. The CDR3 has 14 residues. Germline CDR1 reads SGHRS; CDR2 reads YFSETQ. DNA for the CDR3: TGCGCCAGCTGCCCGGGGGAAAATTACAATGAGCAGTTCTTC. Residues: CASCPGENYNEQFF.

The chain joins TRBV7-6 to TRBJ2-7, with TRBD2 as a possible D gene (6 bases). Trimming took off 1 base at V and 0 bases at J, with 13 bases between the two ends. Germline CDR1 and CDR2: SGHVS and FNYEAQ. CDR3 size: 16 residues. DNA of the CDR3: TGTGCCAGCAGCTTAGGGAGGGCGGGGTCCTCCTACGAGCAGTACTTC. Its protein product is CASSLGRAGSSYEQYF.